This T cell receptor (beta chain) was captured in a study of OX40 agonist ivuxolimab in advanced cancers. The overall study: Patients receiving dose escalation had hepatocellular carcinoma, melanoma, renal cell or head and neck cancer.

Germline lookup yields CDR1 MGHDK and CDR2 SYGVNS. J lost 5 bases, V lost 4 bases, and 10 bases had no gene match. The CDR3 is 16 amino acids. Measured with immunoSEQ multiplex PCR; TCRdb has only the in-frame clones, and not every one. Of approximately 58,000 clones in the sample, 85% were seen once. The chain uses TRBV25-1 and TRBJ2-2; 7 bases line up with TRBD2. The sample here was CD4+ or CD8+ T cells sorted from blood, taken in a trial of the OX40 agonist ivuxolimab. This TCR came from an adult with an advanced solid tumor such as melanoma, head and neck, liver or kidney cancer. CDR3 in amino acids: CASSGEGGGETGELFF. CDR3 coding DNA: TGTGCCAGCAGTGGTGAGGGCGGGGGAGAAACCGGGGAGCTGTTTTTT.